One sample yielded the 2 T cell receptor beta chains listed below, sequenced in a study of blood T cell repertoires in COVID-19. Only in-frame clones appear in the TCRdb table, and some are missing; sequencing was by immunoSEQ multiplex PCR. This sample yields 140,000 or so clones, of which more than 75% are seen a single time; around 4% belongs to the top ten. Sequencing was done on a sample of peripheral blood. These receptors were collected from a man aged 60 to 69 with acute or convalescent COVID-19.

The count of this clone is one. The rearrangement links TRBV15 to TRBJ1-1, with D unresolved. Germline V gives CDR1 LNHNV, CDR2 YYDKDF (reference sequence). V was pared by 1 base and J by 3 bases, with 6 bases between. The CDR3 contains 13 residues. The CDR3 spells CATSRAGDTEAFF. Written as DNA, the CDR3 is TGTGCCACCAGCAGAGCAGGTGACACTGAAGCTTTCTTT.

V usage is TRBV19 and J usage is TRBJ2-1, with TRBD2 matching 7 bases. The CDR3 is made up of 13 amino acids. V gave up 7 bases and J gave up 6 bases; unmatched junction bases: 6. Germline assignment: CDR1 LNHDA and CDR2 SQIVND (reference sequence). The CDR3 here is CASIGRESNEQFF. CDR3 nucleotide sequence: TGTGCCAGTATTGGGCGGGAGAGCAATGAGCAGTTCTTC. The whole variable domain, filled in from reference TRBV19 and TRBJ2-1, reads DGGITQSPKYLFRKEGQNVTLSCEQNLNHDAMYWYRQDPGQGLRLIYYSQIVNDFQKGDIAEGYSVSREKKESFPLTVTSAQKNPTAFYLCASIGRESNEQFFGPGTRLTVL.